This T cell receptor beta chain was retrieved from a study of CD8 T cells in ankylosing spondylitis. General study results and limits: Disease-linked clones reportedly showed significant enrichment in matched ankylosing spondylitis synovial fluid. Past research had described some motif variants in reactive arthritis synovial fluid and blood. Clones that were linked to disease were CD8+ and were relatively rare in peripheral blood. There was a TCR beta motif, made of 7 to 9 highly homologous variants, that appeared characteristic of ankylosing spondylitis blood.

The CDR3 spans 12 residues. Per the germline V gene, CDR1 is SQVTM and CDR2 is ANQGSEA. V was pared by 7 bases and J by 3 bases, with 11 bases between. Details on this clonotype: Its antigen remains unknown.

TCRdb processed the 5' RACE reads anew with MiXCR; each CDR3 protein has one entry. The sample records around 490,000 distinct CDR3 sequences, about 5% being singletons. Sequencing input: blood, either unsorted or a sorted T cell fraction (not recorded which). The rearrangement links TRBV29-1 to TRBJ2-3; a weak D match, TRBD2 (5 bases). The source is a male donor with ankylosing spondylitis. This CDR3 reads CSGELGTDTQYF. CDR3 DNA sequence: TGCAGCGGCGAACTAGGGACAGATACGCAGTATTTT.